The TCR beta chain described here comes from a study of cytomegalovirus exposure and HLA in healthy donors. Study results and limitations: The authors listed 164 TCR beta chains as cytomegalovirus-associated. Usually a TCR sequence was rare, but some public TCRs were found in many donors.

Here immunoSEQ multiplex PCR was the method, and the copy in TCRdb shows in-frame clones only, minus some. The sample has hundreds of thousands of clones, 75% to 90% seen once. This CDR3 contains 13 residues. Per the germline V gene, CDR1 is SNHLY and CDR2 is FYNNEI. V shed 6 bases, J shed 5 bases, and the junction held 2 bases outside the gene matches. Turning to this clone: Antigen unknown.

The chain carries TRBV2 and TRBJ1-5; 9 bases agree with TRBD1. The sample consisted of PBMCs. The TCR sequence derives from a woman younger than 35 in good health and CMV-seronegative. CDR3 coding DNA: TGTGCCAGCAGGGGACAGGGAGATCAGCCCCAGCATTTT. It translates to CASRGQGDQPQHF.